The clone carrying this TCR beta chain was counted many times. Antigen: not known. UMIs and sample barcodes were carried by the TCR alpha and TCR beta cDNA libraries that 5'RACE produced using constant-segment primers. TCRdb called the 5' RACE reads again in MiXCR, with one record for every CDR3 protein. Of about 300,000 distinct CDR3 sequences in the sample, less than 20% were seen once. The data are from a study of T-cell memory formation after mild COVID-19. Study findings and constraints: Shrinking CD4+ clones resided mostly in CM and EM, and CD8+ ones in EMRA. Clones contracting across day 15 to 85 had a balanced CD4/CD8 profile; later expanding clones leaned CD4+. Some responding clones appeared in pre-infection memory, suggesting cross-reactive memory joined.

This TCR was sampled from a man between 18 and 29 years old who had mild COVID-19 (a few samples of this study predate the infection). Cell type and time point are not known. Sequencing was performed on PBMCs or a T cell subset sorted from them (not recorded which).

The DNA of the CDR3 is TGTGCCAGCAGCTCAATGGGGGCAGGGGAGAGGACTGAAGCTTTCTTT. As protein: CASSSMGAGERTEAFF. The chain is built from TRBV7-8 and TRBJ1-1, with TRBD1 as a possible D gene (6 bases). V gave up 4 bases and J gave up 5 bases, with 20 bases separating them. The CDR3 covers 16 residues. Germline V gene data show CDR1 as SGHVS and CDR2 as FQNEAQ.